The 15 T cell receptor beta chains below were found in one sample sequenced in a study of blood T cells in healthy people across ages (dated by TCRdb to the mid-2010s). Library method: 5' RACE. The second PCR ran for roughly 7 to 12 cycles and used a J-beta primer mix along with a sample-barcoded 5' primer. Using fastp trimming at Q25 and MiXCR clonotype assembly, TCRdb reanalyzed the public sequencing data and kept in-frame beta chains. Every distinct CDR3 protein forms one entry, paired with its most common genes and DNA. The sample includes approximately 1,700,000 distinct CDR3 sequences, with roughly two fifths observed a single time. Under 30% of the sample is taken by the ten largest. Input material: blood. The receptors were gathered from a human donor in good health.

This clonotype was seen more than once but under ten times. The J gene is TRBJ1-2, the V gene TRBV29-1; the D gene is possibly TRBD1 (6 bases). Germline V gene sequence: CDR1 SQVTM, CDR2 ANQGSEA. V gave up 4 bases and J gave up 2 bases, with 11 bases separating them. The CDR3 has 13 amino acids. CDR3 nucleotides: TGCAGCGTTGGAGGGGGACGGAACTATGGCTACACCTTC. Amino acid sequence: CSVGGGRNYGYTF.

The chain has TRBV12-5 and TRBJ1-5, with D unclear. The CDR3 extends over 13 amino acids. The germline V gene has CDR1 LGHNT and CDR2 FRNRAP. The V and J ends lost 4 bases and 5 bases respectively, with 9 bases between them. CDR3 protein: CASGSTSYQPQHF. The CDR3 DNA reads TGTGCTAGTGGTTCGACATCGTATCAGCCCCAGCATTTT.

At least ten counts were recorded for this clonotype. This chain joins TRBV12-3 or TRBV12-4 and TRBJ2-1, with TRBD1 identical over 11 bases. The CDR3 runs 16 residues. Trimming cost V 6 bases and J 6 bases; bases outside gene matches: 10. CDR3 bases: TGTGCCAGCAGGCCCACTGGGACAGGGGGTTCCAATGAGCAGTTCTTC. Its translation: CASRPTGTGGSNEQFF.

V and J are TRBV20-1 and TRBJ1-1; TRBD1 matches at 7 bases. Germline CDR1 and CDR2: DFQATT and SNEGSKA (reference sequence). V lost 3 bases and J lost 3; bases outside the gene matches: 4. The CDR3 has 13 amino acids. In DNA form, the CDR3 reads TGCAGTGCTAGCGGGACAGTCGACACTGAAGCTTTCTTT. Translating it yields CSASGTVDTEAFF.

J is TRBJ2-5 and V is TRBV5-5; 11 positions agree with TRBD1. Germline CDR1 reads SGHKS; CDR2 reads YYEKEE (reference sequence). CDR3 length: 15 residues. Unmatched junction bases numbered 14, after V lost 5 bases and J lost 11 bases. The CDR3 DNA follows: TGTGCCAGCAGTCTTGCCGGGACAGGGGGTGGTGAGCAGTACTTC. Translated: CASSLAGTGGGEQYF.

In regard to this clonotype: At one boundary the junction diverges from the germline segment, which might be a read error. V and J are TRBV4-1 and TRBJ1-1, with D unclear. CDR3 size: 14 residues. Per the germline V gene, CDR1 is MGHRA and CDR2 is YSYEKL. The CDR3 coding sequence is TGCGCCAGCAACCAAGAAGGAACTAACACTGAAGCTTTCTTT. Amino acid sequence: CASNQEGTNTEAFF.

This clonotype appeared a few times. The CDR3 spells CASSGGGYSPLHF. CDR3 DNA sequence: TGCGCCAGCAGCGGCGGGGGGTATTCACCCCTCCACTTT. The J gene is TRBJ1-6, the V gene TRBV5-1; TRBD1 is a possible D gene (5 bases). The CDR3 is 13 residues long. Germline V CDR1 and CDR2: SGHRS, YFSETQ. V gave up 4 bases and J gave up 8 bases, with 10 bases separating them.

Only a few counts were recorded for this clonotype. This sequence joins TRBV4-2 and TRBJ1-2, with unresolved D. Germline assignment: CDR1 LGHNA and CDR2 YNFKEQ. Trimming took 2 bases from V and 8 from J, leaving 18 bases between them. The CDR3 extends over 15 amino acids. CDR3 sequence: CASSQPPTDARGYTF. The CDR3 region has the DNA TGTGCCAGCAGCCAACCACCGACGGACGCTCGGGGCTACACCTTC.

The rearrangement uses TRBV7-2 and TRBJ1-2; possibly TRBD1 for D (5 bases). The CDR3 contains 14 residues. Trimming removed 4 bases at V and 7 bases at J, with 16 bases between. Per germline, CDR1 SGHTA and CDR2 FQGNSA. In DNA, the CDR3 is TGTGCCAGCAGCTCCGCGGGCAGGGCTAGTGGCTACACCTTC. Protein sequence: CASSSAGRASGYTF. The whole variable domain, remainder taken from reference TRBV7-2 and TRBJ1-2, is GAGVSQSPSNKVTEKGKDVELRCDPISGHTALYWYRQSLGQGLEFLIYFQGNSAPDKSGLPSDRFSAERTGGSVSTLTIQRTQQEDSAVYLCASSSAGRASGYTFGSGTRLTVV.

V gene TRBV20-1 combines with J gene TRBJ2-1; the match to TRBD1 covers 8 bases. The CDR3 loop spans 13 amino acids. From germline, CDR1 is DFQATT and CDR2 SNEGSKA (reference sequence). The V gene end was trimmed by 4 bases and the J gene end by 7 bases; junction bases not matched to a gene: 6. CDR3 residues: CSATGQEPNEQFF. CDR3 nucleotide sequence: TGCAGTGCTACGGGACAGGAACCGAATGAGCAGTTCTTC.

Remarks on this clonotype: A junction end diverges from the germline sequence, so it may reflect a read error. The chain is built from TRBV6-1 and TRBJ1-2; D gene uncertain. The CDR3 consists of 14 residues. Germline-derived CDR1 and CDR2 are MNHNS and SASEGT. The CDR3 region has the DNA TGTGCCAGCAGGGAAGAGGGCCAGTTCTATGGCTACACCTTC. It translates to CASREEGQFYGYTF.

This clonotype was found a few times. The J gene is TRBJ1-2, the V gene TRBV20-1; D is unresolved. V was cut by 0 bases and J by 8 bases, with 16 bases left in between. The CDR3 is 14 residues long. CDR1 is DFQATT and CDR2 is SNEGSKA in the germline V gene (reference sequence). The CDR3 DNA reads TGCAGTGCTAGAGACAGAGTAATGAATCGGGGCTACACCTTC. It specifies CSARDRVMNRGYTF.

This clonotype was picked up a small number of times. The chain combines TRBV3-1 with TRBJ2-7; 7 nucleotides line up with TRBD1. This CDR3 comprises 20 residues. V shed 1 base and J 3 bases; nucleotides not matched to a gene: 21. Per the germline V gene, CDR1 is LGHDT and CDR2 is YNNKEL (reference sequence). Here the CDR3 DNA reads TGTGCCAGCAGCCAAGTTCGGGTGAGTGGGACAGCGAGGTCCCTCTACGAGCAGTACTTC. Amino acids: CASSQVRVSGTARSLYEQYF.

The chain links TRBV13 to TRBJ1-3; no reliable D call. CDR1 is PRHDT and CDR2 is FYEKMQ in the germline V gene (reference sequence). The V and J ends lost 4 bases and 4 bases respectively, with 14 bases between them. There are 15 residues in the CDR3. The CDR3 nucleotides read TGTGCCAGCAGCTCGTTCGAGGTGCGGGGAAACACCATATATTTT. Translated: CASSSFEVRGNTIYF.

A remark on this clonotype: One base away lies a much larger clone, so this may be a sequencing read error. Because the CDR3 is missing its conserved closing phenylalanine or tryptophan, this is likely a read error. The J gene is TRBJ2-3, the V gene TRBV9; D call uncertain. The V gene's germline CDR1 is SGDLS and CDR2 YYNGEE. V dropped 0 bases and J dropped 8 bases, with 10 bases sitting between them. CDR3 size: 13 residues. CDR3 residues: CASSVGDPGTQYC. The CDR3 bases are TGTGCCAGCAGCGTAGGCGACCCAGGTACGCAGTATTGT.